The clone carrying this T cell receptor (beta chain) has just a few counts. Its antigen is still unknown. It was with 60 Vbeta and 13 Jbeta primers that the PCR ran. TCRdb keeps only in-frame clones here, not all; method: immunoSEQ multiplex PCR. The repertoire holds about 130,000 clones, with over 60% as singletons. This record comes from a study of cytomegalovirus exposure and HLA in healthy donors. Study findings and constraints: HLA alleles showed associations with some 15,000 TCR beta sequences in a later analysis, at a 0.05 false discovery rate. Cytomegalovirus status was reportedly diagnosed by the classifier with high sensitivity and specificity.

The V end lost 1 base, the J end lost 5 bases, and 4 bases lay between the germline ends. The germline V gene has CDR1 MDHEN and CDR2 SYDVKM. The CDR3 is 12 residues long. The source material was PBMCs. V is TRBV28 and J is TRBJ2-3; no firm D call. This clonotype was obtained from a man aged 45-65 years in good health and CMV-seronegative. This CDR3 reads CASSLFGDTQYF. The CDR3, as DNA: TGTGCCAGCAGTTTATTCGGAGATACGCAGTATTTT.